The source of this T cell receptor beta chain is a study of blood T cell repertoires in COVID-19. The overall study: Sites across the United States, Italy and Spain contributed samples from acute and convalescent COVID-19.

Authors' data handling: By means of reference gene primer amplification, nucleated cell counts were estimated. Produced via immunoSEQ multiplex PCR; TCRdb's table is partial and in-frame only. For V, J and clone size, that table is used; D and trimming come from the DNA. This table holds about 160,000 clones, around 92% found once. V lost 0 bases and J lost 3, with 12 bases in between. Germline V gene lookup returns CDR1 MNHNY and CDR2 SVGAGI (reference sequence). This CDR3 has 15 residues. This TCR came from a young man with COVID-19, enrolled during active disease. The chain employs TRBV6-6 and TRBJ2-7; maybe TRBD2 (5 bases). Sequencing used peripheral blood. CDR3 in DNA: TGTGCCAGCAGTTACTCCGAGGGAGAACGCTACGAGCAGTACTTC. Translating gives CASSYSEGERYEQYF.